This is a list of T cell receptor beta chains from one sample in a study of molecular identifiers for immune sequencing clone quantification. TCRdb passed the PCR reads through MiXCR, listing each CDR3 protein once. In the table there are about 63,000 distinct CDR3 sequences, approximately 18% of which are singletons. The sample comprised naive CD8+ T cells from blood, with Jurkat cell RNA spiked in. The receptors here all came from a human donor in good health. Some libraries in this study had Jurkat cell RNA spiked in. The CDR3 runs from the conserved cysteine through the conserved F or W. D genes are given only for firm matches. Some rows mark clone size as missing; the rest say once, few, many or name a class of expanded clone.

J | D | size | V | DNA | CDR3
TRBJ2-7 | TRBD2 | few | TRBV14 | TGTGCCAGCAGCCGCTTAGCGGGACTTTCCTACGAGCAGTGCTTC | CASSRLAGLSYEQCF
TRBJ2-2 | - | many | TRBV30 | TGTGCCTTGACAGGACCCCAACCCGGGGAGCTGTTTTTT | CALTGPQPGELFF
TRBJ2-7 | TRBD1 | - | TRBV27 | TGTGCCAGCAGTTTATCGACAGGGGGAACTTCCTACGAGCAGTACTTC | CASSLSTGGTSYEQYF
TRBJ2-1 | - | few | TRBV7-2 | TGTGCCAGCAGCTTAGACAATTACAATGAGCAGTTCTTC | CASSLDNYNEQFF
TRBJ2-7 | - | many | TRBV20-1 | TGCAGTGCTAGAGGTTTGGGTACCTACGAGCAGTACTTC | CSARGLGTYEQYF
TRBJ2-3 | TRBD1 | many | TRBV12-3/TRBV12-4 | TGTGCCAGCAGTTTGTTCAGGGACAGGGATGGTAACACAGATACGCAGTATTTT | CASSLFRDRDGNTDTQYF
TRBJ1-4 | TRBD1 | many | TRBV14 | TGTGCCAGCAGCCTGATATGGGGACAGAATGAAAAACTGTTTTTT | CASSLIWGQNEKLFF
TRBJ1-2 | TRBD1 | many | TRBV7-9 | TGTGCCAGCAGCTTAGGACAGGGTGGCTATGGCTACACCTTC | CASSLGQGGYGYTF
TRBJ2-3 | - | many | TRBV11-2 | TGTGCCAGCAGCTTATTCATCGGACTTAGCACAGATACGCAGTATTTT | CASSLFIGLSTDTQYF
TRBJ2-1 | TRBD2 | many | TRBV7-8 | TGTGCCAGCAGCATCGGACTAGCGGGAGGCCCTATCTCCTACAATGAGCAGTTCTTC | CASSIGLAGGPISYNEQFF
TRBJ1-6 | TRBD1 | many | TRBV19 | TGTGCCAGTAGTTGGACAGGGGGCGGTAATTCACCCCTCCACTTT | CASSWTGGGNSPLHF
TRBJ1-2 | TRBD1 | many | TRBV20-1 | TGCAGTGCCCTCCTTCGGCTCGGAGGGTCCGGCCCAGGGGGCAATAACTATGGCTACACCTTC | CSALLRLGGSGPGGNNYGYTF
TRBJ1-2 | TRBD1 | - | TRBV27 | TGTGCCAGCGGGACAGGGGGCTCGTATGGCTACACCTTC | CASGTGGSYGYTF
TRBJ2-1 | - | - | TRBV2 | TGTGCCAGCAGTCCCGGGACGGTCTACAATGAGCAGTTCTTC | CASSPGTVYNEQFF
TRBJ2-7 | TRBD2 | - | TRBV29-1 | TGCAGCGTTGAAACGGGAGGCGGCTACGAGCAGTACTTC | CSVETGGGYEQYF
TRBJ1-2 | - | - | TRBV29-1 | TGCAGCGTTGAAGATCTTCAGAGAAGACCGAACTATGGCTACACCTTC | CSVEDLQRRPNYGYTF
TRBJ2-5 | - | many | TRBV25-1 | TGTGCCAGCAGTAACTCCGGGACATACCAAGAGACCCAGTACTTC | CASSNSGTYQETQYF
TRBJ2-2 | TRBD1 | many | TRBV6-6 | TGTGCCAGCAGTAAGACAGGGGCGAACACCGGGGAGCTGTTTTTT | CASSKTGANTGELFF
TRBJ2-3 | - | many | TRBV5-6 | TGTGCCAGCAACCCCTCTATTAGGGACTTCTCCCCAGCAGATACGCAGTATTTT | CASNPSIRDFSPADTQYF
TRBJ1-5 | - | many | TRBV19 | TGTGCCAGTAGTATGGGTGGGCAGCCCCAGCATTTT | CASSMGGQPQHF
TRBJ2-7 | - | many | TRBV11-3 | TGTGCCAGCAGCTCCTCCGTCCAGCCTTACGAGCAGTACTTC | CASSSSVQPYEQYF
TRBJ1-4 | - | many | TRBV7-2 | TGTGCCAGCAGCCCCTGGGGGTATATCACTAATGAAAAACTGTTTTTT | CASSPWGYITNEKLFF
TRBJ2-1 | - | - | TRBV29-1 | TGCAGCGACTATACGGGGGCTAGCTCCTACAATGGGCAGTTCTTC | CSDYTGASSYNGQFF
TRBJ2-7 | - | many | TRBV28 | TGTGCCAGCAGTTTAAGAAGAGGGGGAAGCTCCTACGAGCAGTACTTC | CASSLRRGGSSYEQYF
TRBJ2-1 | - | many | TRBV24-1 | TGTGCCACCAGTGATTACACAGACAATGAGCAGTTCTTC | CATSDYTDNEQFF
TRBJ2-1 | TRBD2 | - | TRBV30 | TGTGCCACAAACAAGGGACTAGCGGTCTACAATGAGCAGTTCTTC | CATNKGLAVYNEQFF
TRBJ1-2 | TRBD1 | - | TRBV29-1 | TGCAGCGTTGCCGGGACAGCTAACTATGGCTACACCTTC | CSVAGTANYGYTF
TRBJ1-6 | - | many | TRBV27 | TGTGCCAGCAGTTTCCGAGGAGATAATTCACCCCTCCACTTT | CASSFRGDNSPLHF
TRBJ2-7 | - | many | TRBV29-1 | TGCAGCGTTGAAGGCGGGGACAGAAGCTCCTACGAGCAGTACTTC | CSVEGGDRSSYEQYF
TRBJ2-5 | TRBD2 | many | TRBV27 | TGTGCCAGCGCCCGGATGGTAGCGGGAGGGGTTGAGACCCAGTACTTC | CASARMVAGGVETQYF
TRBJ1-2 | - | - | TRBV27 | TGTGCCAGCAGTTTGAGTGGTTCTGGCTACACCTTC | CASSLSGSGYTF
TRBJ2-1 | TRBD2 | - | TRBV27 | TGTGCTGCGGCGGGAGGGCCTTCCTACAATGAGCAGTTCTTC | CAAAGGPSYNEQFF
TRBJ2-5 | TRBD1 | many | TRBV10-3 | TGTGCCATCAGTGAGTCGGCAGGGGGCCCAGGGTTCCCCTACTTC | CAISESAGGPGFPYF
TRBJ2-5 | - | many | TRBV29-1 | TGCAGCGTTGAATCCGACGGGGCGCGGTACCAAGAGACCCAGTACTTC | CSVESDGARYQETQYF
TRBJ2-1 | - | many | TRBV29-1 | TGCAGCGTTGGGCAGGTGATGGATGAGCAGTTCTTC | CSVGQVMDEQFF
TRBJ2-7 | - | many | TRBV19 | TGTGCCAGTAGTATCGCCGACACCTACGAGCAGTACTTC | CASSIADTYEQYF
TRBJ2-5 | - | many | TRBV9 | TGTGCCAGCAGCGTAGCCGGCGGGACCGAGACCCAGTACTTC | CASSVAGGTETQYF